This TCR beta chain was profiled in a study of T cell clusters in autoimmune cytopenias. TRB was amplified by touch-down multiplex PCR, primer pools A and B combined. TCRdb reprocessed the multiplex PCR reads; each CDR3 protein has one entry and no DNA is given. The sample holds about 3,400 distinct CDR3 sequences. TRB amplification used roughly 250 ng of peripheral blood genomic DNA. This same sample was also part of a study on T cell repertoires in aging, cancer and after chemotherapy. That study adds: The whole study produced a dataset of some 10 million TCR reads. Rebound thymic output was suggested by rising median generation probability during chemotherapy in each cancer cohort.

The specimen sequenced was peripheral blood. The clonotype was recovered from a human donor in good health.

CDR3 in amino acids: CATSRGAQETQYF. The J gene is TRBJ2-5, the V gene TRBV24-1; TCRdb picks TRBD1, but there is no DNA to check that call. The CDR3 is 13 amino acids. Germline V CDR1 and CDR2: KGHDR, SFDVKD.